The clone carrying this T cell receptor beta chain was observed a handful of times. These data originate in a study of T-cell reconstitution after alpha-beta-depleted transplantation in children. Germline V lookup: CDR1 LGHDT, CDR2 YNNKEL (reference sequence). V lost 3 bases and J 5 bases, leaving 13 bases between the germline ends. This CDR3 spans 14 amino acids. Unique molecular identifiers were incorporated when the TCRbeta library was constructed. TCRdb ran MiXCR on the PCR reads and lists one entry per CDR3 protein. This sample has a few hundred thousand distinct CDR3 sequences; about 9.4% occur once, and the top ten carry about 2.3%.

Sequences were derived from PBMCs from the stem cell graft donor, sampled from the stem cell graft. This TCR was recovered from a human donor who donated a stem cell graft to a child with acute lymphoblastic leukemia. The chain employs TRBV3-1 and TRBJ2-5, with D perhaps TRBD1 (6 bases). The CDR3 bases are TGTGCCAGCAGCCAGAGCTACAGGGTTGAGACCCAGTACTTC. It encodes CASSQSYRVETQYF.